A selection of T cell receptor beta chains follows, all from one sample in a study of cytomegalovirus exposure and HLA in healthy donors. Repertoires were generated with immunoSEQ multiplex PCR, while TCRdb's copy carries only in-frame clones and drops some. Seen here are a few hundred thousand clones, around 88% observed once, and the top ten hold roughly 3%. The sample was PBMCs. The receptor set was obtained from a woman aged 18-35 years in good health and CMV-seronegative. The CDR3 runs from the conserved cysteine through the conserved F or W. A D gene is named only where the DNA matches it firmly. Only part of the rows carry a size: once, few, many, or a class if the clone is expanded.

d_call: -
clone_size: few
v_call: TRBV7-8
j_call: TRBJ1-2
cdr3_nt: TGTGCCAGCAGCTCCACAGGGTTCGATGGCTACACCTTC
cdr3_aa: CASSSTGFDGYTF

d_call: TRBD1
clone_size: once
v_call: TRBV19
j_call: TRBJ2-7
cdr3_nt: TGTGCCAGTAGTATCCGGCAGGGGGTCTACGAGCAGTACTTC
cdr3_aa: CASSIRQGVYEQYF

d_call: -
clone_size: -
v_call: TRBV5-1
j_call: TRBJ2-7
cdr3_nt: TGCGCCAGCAGCTTGGCCGACTTTTTCCCCGGAGAGCAGTACTTC
cdr3_aa: CASSLADFFPGEQYF

d_call: TRBD1
clone_size: -
v_call: TRBV29-1
j_call: TRBJ1-1
cdr3_nt: TGCAGCGCTGGACAGGAGACGAACACTGAAGCTTTCTTT
cdr3_aa: CSAGQETNTEAFF

d_call: -
clone_size: -
v_call: TRBV5-6
j_call: TRBJ2-5
cdr3_nt: TGTGCCAGCAGACCGCAAGGATGGGGTTCGAACGGAGGGGAGACCCAGTACTTC
cdr3_aa: CASRPQGWGSNGGETQYF

d_call: TRBD2
clone_size: -
v_call: TRBV19
j_call: TRBJ2-1
cdr3_nt: TGTGCCAGTAGTTCCGGGACTAGTCAGTTCCCTGAGCAGTTCTTC
cdr3_aa: CASSSGTSQFPEQFF

d_call: TRBD2
clone_size: -
v_call: TRBV7-2
j_call: TRBJ2-1
cdr3_nt: TGTGCCAGCAGCACGGGACTAGCGGGAGGCAATGAGCAGTTCTTC
cdr3_aa: CASSTGLAGGNEQFF

d_call: -
clone_size: few
v_call: TRBV30
j_call: TRBJ2-7
cdr3_nt: TGTGCCTGGGACAGTTACTACGAGCAGTACTTC
cdr3_aa: CAWDSYYEQYF

d_call: TRBD1
clone_size: -
v_call: TRBV18
j_call: TRBJ2-7
cdr3_nt: TGTGCCAGCTCACCAACAGGGGGCTACGAGCAGTACTTC
cdr3_aa: CASSPTGGYEQYF

d_call: -
clone_size: -
v_call: TRBV11-2
j_call: TRBJ2-7
cdr3_nt: TGTGCCAGCAGCTTATCAGGGGATTCCTACGAGCAGTACTTC
cdr3_aa: CASSLSGDSYEQYF

d_call: TRBD2
clone_size: -
v_call: TRBV29-1
j_call: TRBJ2-1
cdr3_nt: TGCAGCGTTGAAGCGGGAGGGCCGTCTGAGCAGTTCTTC
cdr3_aa: CSVEAGGPSEQFF

d_call: TRBD2
clone_size: -
v_call: TRBV6-4
j_call: TRBJ2-3
cdr3_nt: TGTGCCAGCAGTGCTAGCGGGAGCCCAGATACGCAGTATTTT
cdr3_aa: CASSASGSPDTQYF

d_call: TRBD2
clone_size: -
v_call: TRBV28
j_call: TRBJ2-1
cdr3_nt: TGTGCCAGCAGTACCGAACCCGGGGGCGGGAGGCCCTACAATGAGCAGTTCTTC
cdr3_aa: CASSTEPGGGRPYNEQFF

d_call: -
clone_size: -
v_call: TRBV6-5
j_call: TRBJ2-2
cdr3_nt: TGTGCCAGCAGCCGGCAGGCCGGGGAGCTGTTTTTT
cdr3_aa: CASSRQAGELFF